A single sample gave rise to the 32 T cell receptor beta chains below, sequenced in a study of blood T cells in healthy people across ages. A J-beta primer mix and a sample-barcoded 5' primer were used in a second PCR of roughly 6 to 11 cycles. MiXCR, run by TCRdb on the 5' RACE reads, gives a single entry per CDR3 protein. The sample includes about 690,000 distinct CDR3 sequences, approximately 40% seen only once; the top ten take around 30%. Specimen: blood. Source of these receptors: an older man in good health.

This clonotype was seen more than once but under ten times. The genes are TRBV20-1 and TRBJ2-5; 15 bases line up with TRBD2. V was pared by 2 bases and J by 4 bases, with 2 bases of the junction left unmatched. Germline CDR1 and CDR2: DFQATT and SNEGSKA (reference sequence). This CDR3 comprises 15 residues. In DNA form, the CDR3 reads TGCAGTGCTAGACGGACTAGCGGGGGGGGAGAGACCCAGTACTTC. Translation gives CSARRTSGGGETQYF.

This clonotype was picked up one time. The chain is built from TRBV7-8 and TRBJ1-3; 7 bases match TRBD1. The ends lost 4 bases at V and 0 bases at J; junction bases unmatched: 3. Germline assignment: CDR1 SGHVS and CDR2 FQNEAQ. CDR3 length: 15 amino acids. DNA for the CDR3: TGTGCCAGCAGCTCGGGACAGAACTCTGGAAACACCATATATTTT. Its translation is CASSSGQNSGNTIYF.

This rearrangement joins TRBV7-2 to TRBJ2-7, with D perhaps TRBD1 (6 bases). The tail of the sequence fits TRBJ2-4 better, so the J call may be wrong. Germline V CDR1 and CDR2: SGHTA, FQGNSA. CDR3 length: 17 residues. Here the CDR3 reads CASSLRGSEGVLNIQYF. In DNA, the CDR3 is TGTGCCAGCAGTTTAAGGGGTAGCGAGGGGGTTTTAAACATTCAGTACTTC.

This clonotype was found a few times. The chain links TRBV12-3 or TRBV12-4 to TRBJ1-2; no firm D call. The CDR3 extends over 11 amino acids. With 4 bases removed from V and 8 bases from J, the gap between germline ends came to 8 bases. The CDR3, as DNA: TGTGCCAGCAGTTCGTCGGGGGGCTACACCTTC. It encodes CASSSSGGYTF.

This clonotype showed up just a few times. The germline gene is not matched at one end of the junction; a read error may be the cause. The chain uses TRBV5-1 and TRBJ2-1, with no clear D. Looked up from germline, CDR1 is SGHRS and CDR2 is YFSETQ. The length of the CDR3 is 14 residues. CDR3 bases: TGCGCCAGCAGCTTCGAAAAGCTCTACAATGGGCAGTTCTTC. As protein: CASSFEKLYNGQFF. The whole variable domain, remainder taken from reference TRBV5-1 and TRBJ2-1, is KAGVTQTPRYLIKTRGQQVTLSCSPISGHRSVSWYQQTPGQGLQFLFEYFSETQRNKGNFPGRFSGRQFSNSRSEMNVSTLELGDSALYLCASSFEKLYNGQFFGPGTRLTVL.

As to this clonotype: This may be a read error: a much more frequent sequence differs by one nucleotide. This sequence joins TRBV12-3 or TRBV12-4 and TRBJ2-7; TRBD2 matches 11 bases. The CDR3 has 16 amino acids. J gave up 0 bases and V 2 bases, and 3 bases lay outside the gene matches. CDR3 sequence (DNA): TGTGCCAGCAGTTTACTAGCGGGGGGCACCTCCTACGAGCAGTACTTC. Its translation: CASSLLAGGTSYEQYF.

The V call is TRBV7-6, the J call TRBJ2-5; TRBD1 matches at 7 bases. With 11 bases clipped from V and 4 bases from J, the junction kept 16 bases outside the gene matches. This CDR3 has 15 residues. CDR1 and CDR2 (germline): SGHVS, FNYEAQ. The CDR3 region has the DNA TGTGCCGTCAGTCGCGAGACAGGGAAGCGAGAGACCCAGTACTTC. Amino acid sequence: CAVSRETGKRETQYF.

This clonotype was seen only a few times. This rearrangement joins TRBV29-1 to TRBJ1-2; 11 nucleotides align to TRBD1. The ends lost 6 bases at V and 8 bases at J; junction bases unmatched: 14. This CDR3 comprises 15 residues. Per the germline V gene, CDR1 is SQVTM and CDR2 is ANQGSEA. The CDR3 nucleotides are TGCAGCGTCTATTTGGAGGACAGGGGGCAAGGCGGCTACACCTTC. This translates into CSVYLEDRGQGGYTF.

This clonotype has a count of ten or more. The V call is TRBV27, the J call TRBJ2-1, with 12 positions matching TRBD2. V lost 4 bases and J lost 6; bases outside the gene matches: 10. Germline lookup yields CDR1 MNHEY and CDR2 SMNVEV (reference sequence). This CDR3 has 17 residues. The CDR3 nucleotides read TGTGCCAGCAGTTCCCTTTCTAGCGGGAGGGCCGGCAATGAGCAGTTCTTC. Translating gives CASSSLSSGRAGNEQFF.

V and J are TRBV4-1 and TRBJ2-3; 10 bases fit TRBD2. The CDR3 spans 15 residues. Germline V gives CDR1 MGHRA, CDR2 YSYEKL. V lost 1 base, J lost 9 bases, and 7 bases stayed unmatched. CDR3 loop: CASSQVVAGGVTQYF. Written as DNA, the CDR3 is TGCGCCAGCAGCCAAGTGGTAGCGGGGGGCGTCACGCAGTATTTT.

The chain carries TRBV15 and TRBJ1-1, with a weak D call TRBD1 (6 bases). V dropped 2 bases and J dropped 5 bases, with 18 bases sitting between them. This CDR3 has 16 amino acids. The germline CDR1 and CDR2 sequences are LNHNV and YYDKDF (reference sequence). The CDR3 sequence: CATSRQRTGLQTEAFF. CDR3 bases: TGTGCCACCAGCAGACAACGCACAGGGTTGCAGACTGAAGCTTTCTTT.

The rearrangement links TRBV20-1 to TRBJ2-4; no clear D gene. The CDR3 runs to 13 residues. V lost 6 bases and J lost 0, with 9 bases in between. Germline V gene lookup returns CDR1 DFQATT and CDR2 SNEGSKA (reference sequence). This CDR3 reads CSALFLAKNIQYF. CDR3 in DNA: TGCAGTGCGTTGTTTCTAGCCAAAAACATTCAGTACTTC.

This clonotype occurred a few times. The gene calls are TRBV6-2 or TRBV6-3 and TRBJ2-7; D unresolved. There are 14 residues in the CDR3. V lost 4 bases to trimming and J lost 2 bases, with 12 bases between them. From germline, CDR1 is MNHEY and CDR2 SVGEGT. In DNA, the CDR3 is TGTGCCAGCAGTTTACCCCTCCAGCCCTACGAGCAGTACTTC. It encodes CASSLPLQPYEQYF.

The gene calls are TRBV20-1 and TRBJ2-7; D remains unclear. Germline V lookup: CDR1 DFQATT, CDR2 SNEGSKA (reference sequence). This CDR3 has 14 amino acids. Trimming took 3 bases from V and 1 from J, leaving 13 bases between them. Here the CDR3 reads CSASSAQSSYEQYF. CDR3 sequence (DNA): TGCAGTGCTAGTTCGGCACAGTCTTCCTACGAGCAGTACTTC.

The V call is TRBV28, the J call TRBJ1-5, with 9 bases identical to TRBD1. The ends lost 8 bases at V and 6 bases at J; junction bases unmatched: 8. CDR1 MDHEN and CDR2 SYDVKM come from the germline V gene. This CDR3 contains 14 residues. The CDR3 DNA sequence: TGTGCCAGCTGGACAGGGGTTTCGGGTCAGCCCCAGCATTTT. As protein: CASWTGVSGQPQHF.

The table lists this clonotype with a few counts. This chain joins TRBV20-1 and TRBJ1-6; tentatively, D is TRBD1 (6 bases). V lost 6 bases and J 7 bases, leaving 13 bases between the germline ends. The CDR3 is made up of 13 amino acids. Germline values: CDR1 DFQATT, CDR2 SNEGSKA (reference sequence). The CDR3 here is CSAIQGGNSPLHF. CDR3 coding DNA: TGCAGTGCCATACAGGGAGGGAATTCACCCCTCCACTTT.

Only a few counts were recorded for this clonotype. The chain couples TRBV6-1 to TRBJ1-2; unclear D gene. V gave up 4 bases and J gave up 4 bases, with 7 bases separating them. CDR1 is MNHNS, CDR2 SASEGT, per germline. This CDR3 is 12 amino acids long. CDR3 in amino acids: CASSGVGYGYTF. In DNA form, the CDR3 reads TGTGCCAGCAGTGGGGTGGGCTATGGCTACACCTTC.

The DNA for the CDR3 is TGTGCCAGCGGAATAGCCTACAAGCAGTACTTC. Translation: CASGIAYKQYF. V is TRBV6-2 or TRBV6-3 and J is TRBJ2-4; no definite D call. Germline assignment: CDR1 MNHEY and CDR2 SVGEGT. Trimming removed 8 bases from V and 13 bases from J, with 15 bases in between. This CDR3 spans 11 amino acids.

The table lists this clonotype with many counts. The chain carries TRBV7-9 and TRBJ2-7; 12 bases fit TRBD1. Unmatched junction bases numbered 6, after V lost 2 bases and J lost 4 bases. This CDR3 spans 16 amino acids. CDR1 is SEHNR, CDR2 FQNEAQ, per germline (reference sequence). The CDR3 here is CASSLPGTGGAYEQYF. The CDR3 bases are TGTGCCAGCAGCTTACCAGGGACAGGGGGCGCGTACGAGCAGTACTTC.

The gene calls are TRBV12-5 and TRBJ2-5; no definite D call. V was cut by 2 bases and J by 2 bases, with 0 bases left in between. Germline CDR1 and CDR2: LGHNT and FRNRAP. The CDR3 length is 11 residues. CDR3 sequence reads: CASGLQETQYF. The CDR3, as DNA: TGTGCTAGTGGTTTGCAAGAGACCCAGTACTTC.

With regard to this clonotype: A single base separates this from a much larger clone, so it may be a read error. V usage is TRBV5-1 and J usage is TRBJ2-1; D is possibly TRBD1 (6 bases). Per germline, CDR1 SGHRS and CDR2 YFSETQ. The CDR3 length is 16 residues. Trimming took off 0 bases at V and 10 bases at J, with 20 bases between the two ends. For the CDR3, the DNA is TGCGCCAGCAGCTTGGCCCATCGGACAGCCTCCTACGAGCAGTTCTTC. Its protein is CASSLAHRTASYEQFF.

This clonotype was recorded a few times. The chain has TRBV29-1 and TRBJ1-1; TRBD1 might be the D (5 bases). Trimming removed 7 bases from V and 0 bases from J, with 15 bases in between. CDR1 is SQVTM and CDR2 is ANQGSEA in the germline V gene. The CDR3 runs 14 residues. CDR3 amino acids: CSAHTGTVNTEAFF. CDR3 sequence (DNA): TGCAGCGCTCATACCGGGACGGTGAACACTGAAGCTTTCTTT.

This clonotype was counted between two and nine times. The gene calls are TRBV5-1 and TRBJ2-7; 7 positions match TRBD1. J lost 2 bases, V lost 0 bases, and 8 bases had no gene match. The germline CDR1 and CDR2 sequences are SGHRS and YFSETQ. This CDR3 is 16 amino acids long. CDR3 DNA sequence: TGCGCCAGCAGCTTGGCCGACAGGGTACGGGCCTACGAGCAGTACTTC. Translation gives CASSLADRVRAYEQYF. Combining the CDR3 with reference TRBV5-1 and TRBJ2-7 gives the whole variable domain KAGVTQTPRYLIKTRGQQVTLSCSPISGHRSVSWYQQTPGQGLQFLFEYFSETQRNKGNFPGRFSGRQFSNSRSEMNVSTLELGDSALYLCASSLADRVRAYEQYFGPGTRLTVT.

The chain has TRBV30 and TRBJ2-7; D is possibly TRBD2 (6 bases). The germline gives CDR1 GTSNPN, CDR2 SVGIG (reference sequence). Trimming left V 2 bases short and J 7 bases short, with 15 bases between. This CDR3 is 13 amino acids long. This chain's CDR3 is CAWSTGGLGEQYF. The CDR3 DNA follows: TGTGCCTGGAGTACTGGGGGGTTGGGTGAGCAGTACTTC.

The sample holds a few counts of this clonotype. V gene TRBV3-1 combines with J gene TRBJ2-3; 7 bases match TRBD2. Trimming cost V 4 bases and J 0 bases; bases outside gene matches: 7. In germline, CDR1 is LGHDT, CDR2 YNNKEL (reference sequence). The length of the CDR3 is 16 residues. The CDR3 sequence: CASSPTKRGSTDTQYF. The CDR3 DNA reads TGTGCCAGCAGCCCTACGAAGCGGGGTAGCACAGATACGCAGTATTTT.

This clonotype was detected once. The chain employs TRBV20-1 and TRBJ2-3; TRBD1 matches at 7 bases. The CDR3 runs 10 residues. Germline lookup yields CDR1 DFQATT and CDR2 SNEGSKA (reference sequence). This CDR3 is CRVLTGRQYF. The CDR3 DNA reads as TGCAGGGTTCTGACAGGGAGGCAGTATTTT.

The J gene is TRBJ2-7, the V gene TRBV6-5, with D maybe TRBD2 (6 bases). The CDR3 is made up of 16 amino acids. Between the trimmed V and J ends, which lost 5 bases and 2 bases, there was a span of 19 bases. Germline V gene lookup returns CDR1 MNHEY and CDR2 SVGAGI. CDR3 sequence (DNA): TGTGCCAGCAGTAGGGAGGAGGGGTCCCCAACCTACGAGCAGTACTTC. This encodes CASSREEGSPTYEQYF.

In DNA, the CDR3 is TGTGCCAGCAGTTACGCGAGATCCGGATACGAGCAGTACTTC. It codes for CASSYARSGYEQYF. The chain couples TRBV6-2 or TRBV6-3 to TRBJ2-7; the D is unclear. V lost 2 bases and J 4 bases, leaving 12 bases between the germline ends. Looked up from germline, CDR1 is MNHEY and CDR2 is SVGEGT. The CDR3 consists of 14 residues.

This clonotype was observed once. This chain connects TRBV5-5 to TRBJ2-5, with D maybe TRBD1 (7 bases). This CDR3 spans 16 amino acids. Looked up from germline, CDR1 is SGHKS and CDR2 is YYEKEE (reference sequence). Trimming shortened V by 3 bases and J by 5 bases, and 20 bases separated the two germline ends. The CDR3 DNA reads TGTGCCAGCAGCTCGGCGGGACAGTGGGTAGGGGAGACCCAGTACTTC. Translated, it gives CASSSAGQWVGETQYF.

The chain links TRBV12-5 to TRBJ2-5; D call uncertain. CDR1 and CDR2 (germline): LGHNT, FRNRAP. This CDR3 comprises 14 residues. With 2 bases removed from V and 5 bases from J, the gap between germline ends came to 12 bases. This CDR3 is CASGLFGRAETQYF. CDR3 bases: TGTGCTAGTGGTTTGTTCGGTAGGGCGGAGACCCAGTACTTC.

The chain is built from TRBV11-2 and TRBJ2-3, with D tentatively TRBD1 (6 bases). The ends were cut back, 4 bases at V and 6 bases at J, with 14 bases in the middle. The CDR3 loop spans 14 amino acids. In germline, CDR1 is SGHAT, CDR2 FQNNGV. The CDR3 protein is CASSSGPQGDTQYF. The CDR3 DNA is TGTGCCAGCAGCTCAGGGCCACAGGGCGATACGCAGTATTTT.

The V call is TRBV5-1, the J call TRBJ2-7; no clear D. The CDR3 is made up of 16 amino acids. The V end lost 0 bases, the J end lost 7 bases, and 20 bases lay between the germline ends. Germline V CDR1 and CDR2: SGHRS, YFSETQ. The DNA for the CDR3 is TGCGCCAGCAGCTTGGTAACCAATAGGGCCTACAATGAGCAGTACTTC. Translation gives CASSLVTNRAYNEQYF.